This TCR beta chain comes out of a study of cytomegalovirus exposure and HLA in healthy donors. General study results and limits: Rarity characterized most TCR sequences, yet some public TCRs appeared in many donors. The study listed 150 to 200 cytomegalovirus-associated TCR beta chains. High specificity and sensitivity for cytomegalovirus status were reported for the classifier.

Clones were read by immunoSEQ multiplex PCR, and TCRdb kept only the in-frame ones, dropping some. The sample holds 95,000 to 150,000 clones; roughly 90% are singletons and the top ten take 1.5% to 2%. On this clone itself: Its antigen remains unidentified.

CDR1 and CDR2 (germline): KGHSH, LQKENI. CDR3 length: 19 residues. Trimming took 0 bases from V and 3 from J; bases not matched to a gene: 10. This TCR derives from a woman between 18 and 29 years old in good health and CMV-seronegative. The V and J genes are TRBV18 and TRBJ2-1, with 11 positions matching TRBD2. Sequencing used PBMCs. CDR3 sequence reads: CASSPPALAGGPNYNEQFF. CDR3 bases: TGTGCCAGCTCACCACCGGCGCTAGCGGGAGGCCCGAACTACAATGAGCAGTTCTTC. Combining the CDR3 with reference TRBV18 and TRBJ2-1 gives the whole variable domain NAGVMQNPRHLVRRRGQEARLRCSPMKGHSHVYWYRQLPEEGLKFMVYLQKENIIDESGMPKERFSAEFPKEGPSILRIQQVVRGDSAAYFCASSPPALAGGPNYNEQFFGPGTRLTVL.